These T cell receptor beta chains were read from a single sample in a study of blood T cell repertoires in COVID-19. Clones were read by immunoSEQ multiplex PCR, and TCRdb kept only the in-frame ones, dropping some. The table records around 32,000 clones, approximately 95% of them present only once. Sequencing was performed on peripheral blood. These receptor sequences come from a male donor with active COVID-19. CDR3s include the opening cysteine and the closing phenylalanine or tryptophan. Each record gives: D gene, J gene, clone size, V gene, CDR3 DNA, CDR3 protein. D genes are given only for firm matches. The listing skips clone size in some rows; elsewhere it reads once, few, many or a size class.

TRBD1 TRBJ1-1 - TRBV2 TGTGCCAGCACCAAGGACAGGGGTGGGACTGAAGCTTTCTTT CASTKDRGGTEAFF
TRBD1 TRBJ2-6 - TRBV3-1/TRBV3-2 TGTGCCAGCAGCCAGAACGACAGGGCTGGGGCCAACGTCCTGACTTTC CASSQNDRAGANVLTF
- TRBJ2-1 - TRBV3-1/TRBV3-2 TGTGCCAGCAGCCAAGAATGGGGGGGCCTGCGTAGGAATGAGCAGTTCTTC CASSQEWGGLRRNEQFF
TRBD1 TRBJ1-2 - TRBV9 TGTGCCAGCAGCCCCGACAGGGTCGTGTATGGCTACACCTTC CASSPDRVVYGYTF
TRBD1 TRBJ1-2 - TRBV5-5 TGTGCCAGCAGCGGCGACAGGGGCGGCTACACCTTC CASSGDRGGYTF
- TRBJ2-1 once TRBV3-1/TRBV3-2 TGTGCCAGCAGCCAAGGGGGCGGATACAATGAGCAGTTCTTC CASSQGGGYNEQFF
- TRBJ1-2 - TRBV6-1 TGTGCCAGCAGTGAAGCTACGAGGGAGCACTATGGCTACACCTTC CASSEATREHYGYTF
- TRBJ2-7 - TRBV6-5 TGTGCCAGCAGTTTTTTGGGCAGCACCTACGCCGAGCAGTACTTC CASSFLGSTYAEQYF
TRBD1 TRBJ1-2 - TRBV6-2/TRBV6-3 TGTGCCAGCAGTATCAGGGGGGACTATGGCTACACCTTC CASSIRGDYGYTF
TRBD1 TRBJ1-3 few TRBV24-1 TGTGCCACCGAGGTTCAGGGACAGGGTCTCTCTGGAAACACCATATATTTT CATEVQGQGLSGNTIYF
TRBD1 TRBJ1-2 - TRBV5-1 TGCGCCAGCAGCTGGGACAGAGCGACCTATGGCTACACCTTC CASSWDRATYGYTF
TRBD2 TRBJ2-5 - TRBV19 TGTGCCAGTAGTATGGGATTTGGGGGGACTAGTCGTCGGGAGACCCAGTACTTC CASSMGFGGTSRRETQYF
TRBD2 TRBJ2-3 - TRBV11-3 TGTGCCAGCAGCTCTCATCGACTAGCGGGCCGCACAGATACGCAGTATTTT CASSSHRLAGRTDTQYF
- TRBJ2-1 - TRBV9 TGTGCCAGCAGCGGCCCGTCGCTGGCGGGTGAGCAGTTCTTC CASSGPSLAGEQFF
TRBD2 TRBJ2-3 - TRBV7-3 TGTGCCAGCAGCTTACGGGGGGGATCGGCAACAGATACGCAGTATTTT CASSLRGGSATDTQYF
TRBD2 TRBJ2-7 - TRBV4-2 TGTGCCAGCAGCCAAGAAACTAGCGGGGGGGCCGACGAGCAGTACTTC CASSQETSGGADEQYF
- TRBJ2-1 - TRBV6-4 TGTGCCAGCAGCCGTGGGGACACTTACTACAATGAGCAGTTCTTC CASSRGDTYYNEQFF
- TRBJ1-1 - TRBV4-3 TGCGCCAGCAGCCAAGAGGGGGGGCTCACTGAAGCTTTCTTT CASSQEGGLTEAFF
TRBD1 TRBJ2-1 - TRBV5-8 TGTGCCAGCAGCTTGGTCATCGCAGGGGGCTTTTATGAGCAGTTCTTC CASSLVIAGGFYEQFF
- TRBJ2-3 - TRBV19 TGTGCCAGTAGCACAGGGAAGCGAACAGATACGCAGTATTTT CASSTGKRTDTQYF
TRBD1 TRBJ2-1 - TRBV27 TGTGCCAGCAGAACTTTTCAGGGGGCGACCTACAATGAGCAGTTCTTC CASRTFQGATYNEQFF
- TRBJ1-2 - TRBV19 TGTGCCAGTAGTATCGGGCCCCGGGGTGGCTACACCTTC CASSIGPRGGYTF
TRBD1 TRBJ2-5 - TRBV2 TGTGCCAGCAGTGGACAGGGGTGGGAGACCCAGTACTTC CASSGQGWETQYF
- TRBJ1-5 - TRBV7-2 TGTGCCAGCAGCTTATGGGAGAGGCAGCCCCAGCATTTT CASSLWERQPQHF
TRBD2 TRBJ2-2 - TRBV9 TGTGCCAGCACCAACTACGGGGGGTTCACCGGGGAGCTGTTTTTT CASTNYGGFTGELFF
- TRBJ1-5 - TRBV4-1 TGCGCCAGCAGCCAACAGATGTATAGCAATCAGCCCCAGCATTTT CASSQQMYSNQPQHF
- TRBJ2-1 - TRBV7-7 TGTGCCAGCAGCTTAGGCCAGGGAGGTGTTGGCAATGAGCAGTTCTTC CASSLGQGGVGNEQFF
TRBD1 TRBJ2-2 - TRBV5-1 TGCGCCAGCAGCTTACTGACCGGGACAGGGGGCATCGGGGAGCTGTTTTTT CASSLLTGTGGIGELFF
TRBD1 TRBJ1-5 - TRBV2 TGTGCCAGCAGTTTCGCCGGACAGGTCTCGCGTCAGCCCCAGCATTTT CASSFAGQVSRQPQHF
- TRBJ1-2 - TRBV19 TGTGCCAGTAGTTTTACAGGGATCCCCTCGGGCTACACCTTC CASSFTGIPSGYTF
TRBD1 TRBJ1-5 - TRBV6-5 TGTGCCAGCAGGATCGGACAGGATAGCAATCAGCCCCAGCATTTT CASRIGQDSNQPQHF
- TRBJ1-2 - TRBV14 TGTGCCAGCAGCCAAGATGGTAACCGGGTCTACTATGGCTACACCTTC CASSQDGNRVYYGYTF
TRBD2 TRBJ2-3 - TRBV12-5 TGTGCTAGTGGTTTGCCACGGGGACTAGCGGGGGGGCTAGATACGCAGTATTTT CASGLPRGLAGGLDTQYF
- TRBJ2-7 - TRBV6-2/TRBV6-3 TGTGCCAGCAGTTACTCCGGTATAAGCCCCCCCTACGAGCAGTACTTC CASSYSGISPPYEQYF
- TRBJ1-6 - TRBV28 TGTGCCAGCAGTTTATATGACAGGATAGGCTCCTATAATTCACCCCTCCACTTT CASSLYDRIGSYNSPLHF
TRBD1 TRBJ1-1 - TRBV6-2/TRBV6-3 TGTGCCAGCAGTTACTTGGACAGGGCCACTGAAGCTTTCTTT CASSYLDRATEAFF
TRBD1 TRBJ1-2 once TRBV7-3 TGTGCCAGCAGCTTAGACAGGGGAGCAGGCTACACCTTC CASSLDRGAGYTF
- TRBJ1-2 - TRBV12-2 TGTGCAAGTCGCCCACCCGAATCACCCCGGAGGGGCTACACCTTC CASRPPESPRRGYTF
TRBD1 TRBJ2-3 - TRBV6-1 TGTGCCAGCAGTGAAAGGAGACAGGGGAGTGTGGTTAGCACAGATACGCAGTATTTT CASSERRQGSVVSTDTQYF
TRBD1 TRBJ2-3 - TRBV27 TGTGCCAGCAGTTTATACAGGGGGGACGCAGATACGCAGTATTTT CASSLYRGDADTQYF
TRBD1 TRBJ1-1 - TRBV29-1 TGCAGCGTTGACAGGGGGCAGGGTGCTTTCTTT CSVDRGQGAFF
- TRBJ1-1 - TRBV11-2 TGTGCCAGCAGCTTAGAGGGGGGGGGAGAAGCTTTCTTT CASSLEGGGEAFF
- TRBJ1-6 - TRBV9 TGTGCCAGCAGCGCTGATTGGATTCCGCGGGGTTCACCCCTCCACTTT CASSADWIPRGSPLHF
- TRBJ2-2 once TRBV6-2/TRBV6-3 TGTGCCAGCAGTTACGCGAAGGGGCAGCTGTTTTTT CASSYAKGQLFF
TRBD2 TRBJ2-3 once TRBV9 TGTGCCAGCAGCGCCGCCACCTCTAGCGGGGGGGCGAAAGATACGCAGTATTTT CASSAATSSGGAKDTQYF
- TRBJ2-2 - TRBV3-1/TRBV3-2 TGTGCCAGCAGCCAACAGGGGTCAGCGGCCGGGGAGCTGTTTTTT CASSQQGSAAGELFF
TRBD1 TRBJ1-1 - TRBV11-2 TGTGCCAGCAGCGCAGACAGGGGGAACACTGAAGCTTTCTTT CASSADRGNTEAFF
TRBD1 TRBJ1-3 - TRBV4-1 TGCGCCAGCAGCCAAGGACGGATACCGGGACAGCCTCCGGGCACCATATATTTT CASSQGRIPGQPPGTIYF
- TRBJ1-1 - TRBV9 TGTGCCAGCAGCTCCCTCACAGGGAGAGCTGAAGCTTTCTTT CASSSLTGRAEAFF
- TRBJ1-2 - TRBV6-5 TGTGCCAGCGTACAATACGGACAGTTCCTCTATGGCTACACCTTC CASVQYGQFLYGYTF
- TRBJ1-5 - TRBV7-6 TGTGCCAGCAGCTTAGCGGCGGGGGCGATTCAGCCCCAGCATTTT CASSLAAGAIQPQHF
- TRBJ1-5 - TRBV19 TGTGCCAGTAATACAGGGCTAAACAATCAGCCCCAGCATTTT CASNTGLNNQPQHF